Presented here are 5 T cell receptor beta chains from one specimen sequenced in a study of T cell responses to AZD1222 COVID-19 vaccine. Data came from immunoSEQ multiplex PCR; TCRdb stores just in-frame clones and leaves some out. The table shows approximately 100,000 clones, with around 93% occurring only once. Source: peripheral blood, taken on day 0 of AZD1222 vaccination. These receptors all come from an adult in good health.

The V and J genes are TRBV2 and TRBJ2-5, with a possible D match to TRBD2 (9 bases). This CDR3 is built from 15 residues. CDR1 and CDR2 (germline): SNHLY, FYNNEI. The germline V and J ends were trimmed by 4 bases and 9 bases, with 21 bases remaining between them. The CDR3 region has the DNA TGTGCCAGCAGTGTCGCGCAGGGGGCGGGAGGGGCCCAGTACTTC. Its translation: CASSVAQGAGGAQYF.

J is TRBJ2-2 and V is TRBV11-3; perhaps TRBD2 as D (5 bases). V lost 4 bases to trimming and J lost 1 base, with 25 bases between them. Germline V gene sequence: CDR1 SGHNT, CDR2 YENEEA. The CDR3 runs 20 residues. CDR3 in DNA: TGTGCCAGCAGCTCACCCGTTTCGGCAAAAAGCGGCTTGAACACCGGGGAGCTGTTTTTT. Its translation: CASSSPVSAKSGLNTGELFF.

The chain has TRBV12-3 or TRBV12-4 and TRBJ2-3; D is uncertain. V lost 4 bases to trimming and J lost 8 bases, with 10 bases between them. CDR3 length: 12 amino acids. The CDR3 region is CASSSAAGTQYF. CDR3 nucleotides: TGTGCCAGCAGTTCTGCGGCCGGTACGCAGTATTTT.

This chain joins TRBV2 and TRBJ2-3; 8 nucleotides agree with TRBD1. J lost 5 bases, V lost 7 bases, and 11 bases had no gene match. The germline V gene has CDR1 SNHLY and CDR2 FYNNEI. The CDR3 loop spans 15 amino acids. The CDR3 loop reads CASILQTGAGDTQYF. DNA of the CDR3: TGTGCCAGCATCCTTCAGACAGGGGCAGGAGATACGCAGTATTTT.

The gene calls are TRBV5-1 and TRBJ1-3; no firm D call. V dropped 5 bases and J dropped 0 bases, with 6 bases sitting between them. The CDR3 totals 13 residues. Per the germline V gene, CDR1 is SGHRS and CDR2 is YFSETQ. CDR3 DNA: TGCGCCAGCAGGACGGCCTCTGGAAACACCATATATTTT. This translates into CASRTASGNTIYF.